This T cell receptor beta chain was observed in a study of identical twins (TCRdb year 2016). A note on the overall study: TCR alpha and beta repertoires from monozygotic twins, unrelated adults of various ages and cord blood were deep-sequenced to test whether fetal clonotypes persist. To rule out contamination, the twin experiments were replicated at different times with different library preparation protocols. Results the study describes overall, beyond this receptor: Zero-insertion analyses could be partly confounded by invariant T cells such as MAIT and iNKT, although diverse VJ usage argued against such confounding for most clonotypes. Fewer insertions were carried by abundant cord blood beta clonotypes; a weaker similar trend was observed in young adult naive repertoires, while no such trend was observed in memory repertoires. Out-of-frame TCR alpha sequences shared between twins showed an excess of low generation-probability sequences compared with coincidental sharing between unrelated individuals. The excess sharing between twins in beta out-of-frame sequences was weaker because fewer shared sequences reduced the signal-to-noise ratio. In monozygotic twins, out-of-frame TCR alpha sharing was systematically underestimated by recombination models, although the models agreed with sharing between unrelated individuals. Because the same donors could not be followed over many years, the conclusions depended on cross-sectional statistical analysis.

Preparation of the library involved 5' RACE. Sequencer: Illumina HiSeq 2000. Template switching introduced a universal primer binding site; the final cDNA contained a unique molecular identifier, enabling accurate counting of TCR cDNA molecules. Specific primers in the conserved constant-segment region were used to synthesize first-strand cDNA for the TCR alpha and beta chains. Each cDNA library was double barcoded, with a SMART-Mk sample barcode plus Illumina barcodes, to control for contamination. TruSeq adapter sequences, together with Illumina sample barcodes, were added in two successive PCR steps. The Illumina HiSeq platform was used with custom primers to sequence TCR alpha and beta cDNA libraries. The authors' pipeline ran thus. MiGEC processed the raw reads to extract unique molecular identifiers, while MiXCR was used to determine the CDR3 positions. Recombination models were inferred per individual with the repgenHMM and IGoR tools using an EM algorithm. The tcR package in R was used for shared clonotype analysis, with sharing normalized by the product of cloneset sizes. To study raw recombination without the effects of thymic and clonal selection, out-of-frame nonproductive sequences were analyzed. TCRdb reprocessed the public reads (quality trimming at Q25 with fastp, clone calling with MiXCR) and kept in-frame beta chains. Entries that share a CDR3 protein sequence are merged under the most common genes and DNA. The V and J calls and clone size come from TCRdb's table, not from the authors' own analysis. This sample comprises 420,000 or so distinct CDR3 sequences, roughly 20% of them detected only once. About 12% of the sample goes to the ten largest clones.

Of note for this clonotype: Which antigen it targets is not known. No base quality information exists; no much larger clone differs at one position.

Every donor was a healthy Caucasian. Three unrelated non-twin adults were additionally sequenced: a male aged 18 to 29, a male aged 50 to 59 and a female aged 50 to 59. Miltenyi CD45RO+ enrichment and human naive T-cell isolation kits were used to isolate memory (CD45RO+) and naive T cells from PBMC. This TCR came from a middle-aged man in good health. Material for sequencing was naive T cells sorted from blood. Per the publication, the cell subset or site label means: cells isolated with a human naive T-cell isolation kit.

The CDR3 region: CASRPTTGPNQPQHF. The sequence in DNA is TGTGCCAGCAGACCTACCACGGGGCCCAATCAGCCCCAGCATTTT. Recombination connected TRBV6-2 or TRBV6-3 to TRBJ1-5, with a tentative D gene TRBD1 over 5 matching bases. CDR1 and CDR2 are read off the germline V gene as MNHEY and SVGEGT. A distance of 15 bases separates the germline ends of V and J, which lose 6 bases and 3 bases respectively. The CDR3 runs 15 residues from the cysteine to the phenylalanine. CDR3 DNA is the only sequence kept; it has 45 bases, read in frame from the first base.